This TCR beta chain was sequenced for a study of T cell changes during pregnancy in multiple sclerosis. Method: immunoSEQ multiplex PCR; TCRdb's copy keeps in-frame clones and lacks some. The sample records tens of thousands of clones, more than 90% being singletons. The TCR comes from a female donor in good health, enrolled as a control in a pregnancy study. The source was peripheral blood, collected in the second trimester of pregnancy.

The CDR3 here is CASSPGGSQPQHF. CDR3 bases: TGTGCCAGCAGTCCAGGGGGCTCTCAGCCCCAGCATTTT. This sequence joins TRBV6-5 and TRBJ1-5; 8 nucleotides match TRBD1. CDR1 is MNHEY, CDR2 SVGAGI, per germline. The CDR3 covers 13 residues. Trimming took 5 bases from V and 6 from J; bases not matched to a gene: 3.